This TCR beta chain was captured by sequencing in a study of blood T cell repertoires in COVID-19. This clone was counted a single time. In the authors' workflow: Counts of nucleated cells, estimated from reference gene primer amplification, were obtained. TCRdb's table, derived via immunoSEQ multiplex PCR, lists solely in-frame clones and lacks some. D and trimming were read from the DNA, whereas the V and J calls and clone size are those reported in that table. The sample holds 250,000 to 350,000 clones, roughly 84% seen once. The CDR3 consists of 17 residues. Losses at the gene ends were 0 bases for V and 3 bases for J; bases not matched to a gene: 7. Germline CDR1 MDHEN, CDR2 SYDVKM.

Sequencing was performed on peripheral blood. The rearrangement uses TRBV28 and TRBJ2-1; the match to TRBD2 covers 8 bases. The receptor's source is a human donor with COVID-19, enrolled during active disease. The donor label of this sample is uncertain. CDR3 loop: CASSLWTSEILYNEQFF. CDR3 sequence (DNA): TGTGCCAGCAGTTTATGGACTAGCGAGATCCTCTACAATGAGCAGTTCTTC.